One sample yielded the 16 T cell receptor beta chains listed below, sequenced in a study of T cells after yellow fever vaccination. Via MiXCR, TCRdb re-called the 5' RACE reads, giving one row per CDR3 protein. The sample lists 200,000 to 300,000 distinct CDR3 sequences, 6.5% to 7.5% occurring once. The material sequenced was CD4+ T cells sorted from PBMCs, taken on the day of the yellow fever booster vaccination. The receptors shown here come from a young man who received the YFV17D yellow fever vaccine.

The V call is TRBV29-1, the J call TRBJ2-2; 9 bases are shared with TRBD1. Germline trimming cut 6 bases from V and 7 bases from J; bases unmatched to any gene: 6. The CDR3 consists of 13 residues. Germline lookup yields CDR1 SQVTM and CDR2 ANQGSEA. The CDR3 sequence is CSVTQGAGGELFF. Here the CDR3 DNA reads TGCAGCGTGACACAGGGGGCGGGCGGGGAGCTGTTTTTT.

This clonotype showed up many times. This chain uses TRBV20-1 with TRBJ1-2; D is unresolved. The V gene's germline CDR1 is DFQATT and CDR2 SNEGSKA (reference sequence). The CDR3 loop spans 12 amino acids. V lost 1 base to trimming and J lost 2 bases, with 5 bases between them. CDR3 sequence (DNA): TGCAGTGCTAGAGCGGCAAACTATGGCTACACCTTC. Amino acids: CSARAANYGYTF.

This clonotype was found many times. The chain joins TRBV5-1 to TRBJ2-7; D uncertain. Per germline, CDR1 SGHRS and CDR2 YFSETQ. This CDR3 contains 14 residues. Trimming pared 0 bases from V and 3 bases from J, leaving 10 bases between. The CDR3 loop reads CASSLEPGDYEQYF. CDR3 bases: TGCGCCAGCAGCTTGGAACCTGGGGACTACGAGCAGTACTTC.

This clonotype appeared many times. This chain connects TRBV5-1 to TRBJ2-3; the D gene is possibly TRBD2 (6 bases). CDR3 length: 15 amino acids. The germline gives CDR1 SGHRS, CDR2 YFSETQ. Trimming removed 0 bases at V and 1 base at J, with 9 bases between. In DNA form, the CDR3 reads TGCGCCAGCAGCTTGGGGTCTAGCGGCACAGATACGCAGTATTTT. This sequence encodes CASSLGSSGTDTQYF.

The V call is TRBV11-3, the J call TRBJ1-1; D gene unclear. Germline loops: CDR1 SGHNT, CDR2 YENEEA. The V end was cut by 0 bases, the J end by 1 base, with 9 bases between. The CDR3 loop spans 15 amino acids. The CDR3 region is CASSLEGAGNTEAFF. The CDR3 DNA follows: TGTGCCAGCAGCTTAGAAGGTGCAGGGAACACTGAAGCTTTCTTT. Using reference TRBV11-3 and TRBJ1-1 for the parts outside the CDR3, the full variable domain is EAGVVQSPRYKIIEKKQPVAFWCNPISGHNTLYWYLQNLGQGPELLIRYENEEAVDDSQLPKDRFSAERLKGVDSTLKIQPAELGDSAVYLCASSLEGAGNTEAFFGQGTRLTVV.

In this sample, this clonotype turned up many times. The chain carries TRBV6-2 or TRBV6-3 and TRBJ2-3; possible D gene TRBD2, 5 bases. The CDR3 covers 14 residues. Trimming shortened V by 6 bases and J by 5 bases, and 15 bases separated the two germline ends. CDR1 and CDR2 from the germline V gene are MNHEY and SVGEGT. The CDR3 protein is CASRIRRGKDTQYF. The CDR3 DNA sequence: TGTGCCAGCAGGATTAGACGAGGGAAAGATACGCAGTATTTT.

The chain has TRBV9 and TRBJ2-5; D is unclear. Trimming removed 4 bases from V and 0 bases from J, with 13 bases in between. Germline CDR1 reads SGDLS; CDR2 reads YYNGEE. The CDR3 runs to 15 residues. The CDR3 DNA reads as TGTGCCAGCAGCCCCGGAAGAAACTACCAAGAGACCCAGTACTTC. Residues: CASSPGRNYQETQYF.

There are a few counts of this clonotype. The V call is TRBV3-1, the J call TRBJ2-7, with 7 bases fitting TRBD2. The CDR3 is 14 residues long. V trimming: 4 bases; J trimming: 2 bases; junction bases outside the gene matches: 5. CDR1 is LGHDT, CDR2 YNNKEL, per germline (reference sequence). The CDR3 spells CASSPEGGTYEQYF. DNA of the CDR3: TGTGCCAGCAGCCCTGAGGGAGGGACCTACGAGCAGTACTTC.

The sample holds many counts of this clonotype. The CDR3 spells CASSQAPGAQNIQYF. The DNA of the CDR3 is TGCGCCAGCAGCCAGGCTCCGGGCGCCCAAAACATTCAGTACTTC. V usage is TRBV4-1 and J usage is TRBJ2-4; D unresolved. Germline V gives CDR1 MGHRA, CDR2 YSYEKL. V was cut by 3 bases and J by 5 bases, with 14 bases left in between. The CDR3 is 15 amino acids.

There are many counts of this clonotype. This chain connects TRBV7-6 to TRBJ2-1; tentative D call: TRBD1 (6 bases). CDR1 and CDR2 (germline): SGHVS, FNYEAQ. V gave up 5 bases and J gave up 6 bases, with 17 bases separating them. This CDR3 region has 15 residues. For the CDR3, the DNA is TGTGCCAGCAGCCTACAGGGAGTAGGTGTCAATGAGCAGTTCTTC. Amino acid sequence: CASSLQGVGVNEQFF.

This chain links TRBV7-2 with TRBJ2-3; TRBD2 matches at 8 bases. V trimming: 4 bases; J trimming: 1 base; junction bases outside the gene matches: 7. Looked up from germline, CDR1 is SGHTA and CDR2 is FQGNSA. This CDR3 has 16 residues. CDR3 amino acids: CASSSQSTSGTDTQYF. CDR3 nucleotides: TGTGCCAGCAGCTCCCAATCGACTAGCGGCACAGATACGCAGTATTTT. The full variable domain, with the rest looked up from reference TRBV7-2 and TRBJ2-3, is GAGVSQSPSNKVTEKGKDVELRCDPISGHTALYWYRQSLGQGLEFLIYFQGNSAPDKSGLPSDRFSAERTGGSVSTLTIQRTQQEDSAVYLCASSSQSTSGTDTQYFGPGTRLTVL.

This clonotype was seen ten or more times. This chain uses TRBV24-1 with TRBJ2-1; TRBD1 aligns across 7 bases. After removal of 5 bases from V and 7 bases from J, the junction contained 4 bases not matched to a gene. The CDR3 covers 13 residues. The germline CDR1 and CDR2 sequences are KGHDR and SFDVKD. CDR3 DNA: TGTGCCACCAGTGGGACAGGTTGGAATGAGCAGTTCTTC. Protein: CATSGTGWNEQFF.

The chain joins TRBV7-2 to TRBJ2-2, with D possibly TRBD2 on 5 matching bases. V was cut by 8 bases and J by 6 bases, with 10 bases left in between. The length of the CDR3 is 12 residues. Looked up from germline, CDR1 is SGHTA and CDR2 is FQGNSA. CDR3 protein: CASGGRAGELFF. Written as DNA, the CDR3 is TGTGCCAGCGGCGGGCGGGCCGGGGAGCTGTTTTTT.

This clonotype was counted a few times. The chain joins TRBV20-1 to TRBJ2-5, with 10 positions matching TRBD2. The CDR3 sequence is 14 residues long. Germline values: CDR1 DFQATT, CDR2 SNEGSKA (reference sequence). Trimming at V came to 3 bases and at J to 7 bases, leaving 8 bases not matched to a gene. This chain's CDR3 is CSARVAGGRWTQYF. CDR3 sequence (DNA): TGCAGTGCTAGGGTAGCGGGAGGCCGATGGACCCAGTACTTC.

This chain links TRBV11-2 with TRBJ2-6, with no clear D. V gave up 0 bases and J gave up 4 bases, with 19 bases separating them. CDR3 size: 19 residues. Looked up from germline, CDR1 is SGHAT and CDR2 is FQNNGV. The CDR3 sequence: CASSLDSSTAARGANVLTF. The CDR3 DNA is TGTGCCAGCAGCTTAGATTCCTCGACGGCAGCGAGGGGGGCCAACGTCCTGACTTTC.

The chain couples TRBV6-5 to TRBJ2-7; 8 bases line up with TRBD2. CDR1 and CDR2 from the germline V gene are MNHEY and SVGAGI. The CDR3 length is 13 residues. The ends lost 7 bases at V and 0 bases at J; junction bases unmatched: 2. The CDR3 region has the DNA TGTGCCAGCATTAGCGGGACCTCCTACGAGCAGTACTTC. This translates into CASISGTSYEQYF.